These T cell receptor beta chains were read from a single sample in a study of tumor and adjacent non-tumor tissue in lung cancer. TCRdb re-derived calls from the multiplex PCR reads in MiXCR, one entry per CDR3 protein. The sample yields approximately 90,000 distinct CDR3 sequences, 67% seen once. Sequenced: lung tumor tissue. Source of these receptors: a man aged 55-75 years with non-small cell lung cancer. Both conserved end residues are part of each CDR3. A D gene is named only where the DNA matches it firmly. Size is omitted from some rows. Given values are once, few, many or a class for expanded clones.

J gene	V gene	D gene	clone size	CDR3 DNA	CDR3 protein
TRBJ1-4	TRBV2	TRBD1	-	TGTGCCAGCAGTCGGGACAGGGGGAGATATGCAATTAATGAAAAACTGTTTTTT	CASSRDRGRYAINEKLFF
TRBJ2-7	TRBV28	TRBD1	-	TGTGCCCGAGGGTGGGACAGGGCTCGCTACGAGCAGTACTTC	CARGWDRARYEQYF
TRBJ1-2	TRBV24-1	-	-	TGTGCCACCAGTGACCCAAACAGGGATGGATACGGCTACACCTTC	CATSDPNRDGYGYTF
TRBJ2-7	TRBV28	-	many	TGTGCCAGCAGTTTAGGAACCGAGGGCAAGCAGTACTTC	CASSLGTEGKQYF
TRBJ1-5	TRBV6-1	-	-	TGTGCCAGCACTCTATCCGGAGGGGGACGGGTTCGTTATAGCAATCAGTCCCAGCATTTT	CASTLSGGGRVRYSNQSQHF
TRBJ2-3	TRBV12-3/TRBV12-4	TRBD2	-	TGTGCCAGCAGTTTAAAACTAGCGGGGGGTGACACAGATATGCAGTATTTT	CASSLKLAGGDTDMQYF
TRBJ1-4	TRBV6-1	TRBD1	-	TGTACCAGCAGTGGCCCCCGGCAGGGGGCGGATGAAAAACTGTTTTTT	CTSSGPRQGADEKLFF
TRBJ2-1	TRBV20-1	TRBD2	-	TGCAGTGCTACTCCTACTAGCGGGAGAGGCAATGAGCAGTTCTTC	CSATPTSGRGNEQFF
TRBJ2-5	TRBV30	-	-	TGTGCCTGGGGGACTGAGGGGACCAGTAGAGAGACCCAGTCCTTC	CAWGTEGTSRETQSF
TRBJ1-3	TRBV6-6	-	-	TGTGCCAGCAGTTACTCGACTGTGATAGGCTGCTCTGGAAACACCATATATTTT	CASSYSTVIGCSGNTIYF
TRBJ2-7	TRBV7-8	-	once	TGTACCAGCAGCTTACCTGGAGGGGGTTCCTACGAGCAGTACTTC	CTSSLPGGGSYEQYF
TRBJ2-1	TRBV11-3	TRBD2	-	TGTTTCAGCAGCCACGGGACTAGCGGGAACCATGAGCAGTTCTTC	CFSSHGTSGNHEQFF
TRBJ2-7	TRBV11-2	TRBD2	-	TGTGCCAGCAGCTTAGTACTAGCGGGAGACTACGAGCAGTACTTC	CASSLVLAGDYEQYF
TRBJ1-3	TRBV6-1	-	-	TGTGCCACCACTTTAGGGTTCTCTGGAAACACCATATATTTT	CATTLGFSGNTIYF
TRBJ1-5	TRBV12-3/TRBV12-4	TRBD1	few	TGTGCCGGCAGTTTAGGGGGCGGAGGTCAGCCCCAGCATTTT	CAGSLGGGGQPQHF
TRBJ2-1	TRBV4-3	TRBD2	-	TGCGCCAGCAGCCAAGATCTAGGGGCGGGAGATGAGCAGTTCTTC	CASSQDLGAGDEQFF
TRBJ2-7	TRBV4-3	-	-	TGCACCAGCAGCCAAGATTTTTCGTCCTCGTACGAGCAGTACTTC	CTSSQDFSSSYEQYF
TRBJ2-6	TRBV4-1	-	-	TGCGCCAGCAGCCAAGATGACATGTCTGGGGCCAACATCCTGACTTTC	CASSQDDMSGANILTF
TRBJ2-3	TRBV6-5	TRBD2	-	TGTGCCAGCAGTTTCTACGGGACTAGCGGGACACGCGCAGATACGCAGTATTTT	CASSFYGTSGTRADTQYF
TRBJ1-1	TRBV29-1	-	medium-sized	TGCAGCGCTAGGGAGGGGAACACTGAAGCTTTCTTT	CSAREGNTEAFF
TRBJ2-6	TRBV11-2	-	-	TGTGCCAGCACTTACAGCTCTGGGGCCAACGTCCTGACTTTC	CASTYSSGANVLTF
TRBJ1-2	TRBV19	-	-	TGTGCCATTACTTGGGGAACGTCACAAGGCTACACCTTC	CAITWGTSQGYTF
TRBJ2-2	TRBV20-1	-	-	TGCAGAGCTAGAGAGCTGAGACACCCCTCAGGGCTGTCTTTT	CRARELRHPSGLSF
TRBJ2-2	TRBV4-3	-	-	TGCGCCAGCGGCCAAGACCGTACCGGGACCACGAGAGGGGAGCTGTTTTTT	CASGQDRTGTTRGELFF
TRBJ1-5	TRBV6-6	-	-	TGTGCCAGCAGTTACCCGGGGAATAATCAGCCCCTGCATTTT	CASSYPGNNQPLHF
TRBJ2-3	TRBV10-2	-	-	TGCGCCAGCAGTGATCGGGGGCGCACAGATACGCAGTATTTT	CASSDRGRTDTQYF
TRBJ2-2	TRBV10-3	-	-	TGTGCCATCTCAGCCAAGTCGGCCTCGGGCACCGGGGAGATGTTTTTT	CAISAKSASGTGEMFF
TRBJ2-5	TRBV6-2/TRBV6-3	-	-	TGTGCAAGCAAAGTCCCGGGGAGCGGACAAGAGACCCAGTACTTC	CASKVPGSGQETQYF
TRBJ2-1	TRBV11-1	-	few	TGTGCCAGCAACTTAATTCTTAGCGGCGGATACAATAAGCAGTTCTTC	CASNLILSGGYNKQFF